This is a list of T cell receptor beta chains from one sample in a study of shared clonotypes between healthy human individuals. Assay: immunoSEQ multiplex PCR; the TCRdb copy retains only in-frame clones and omits some. The sample lists 2 million to 2.5 million clones; approximately 94% were seen once. The material sequenced was naive CD8+ T cells sorted from blood. The receptors here all came from a man younger than 30 in good health. The conserved cysteine and the conserved F or W are not part of the CDR3 here.

V	J	CDR3
TRBV7-9	TRBJ1-1	ASGGTLNTEAF
TRBV5-6	TRBJ2-2	ASVGDREKYTGELF
TRBV4-1	TRBJ2-1	ASSQDMSADEQF
TRBV12-5	TRBJ1-6	ASGFSPGGPVMNSPLH
TRBV11-3	TRBJ2-2	ASSLEGPGELF
TRBV6-1	TRBJ2-7	ASSAGGPYEQY
TRBV2	TRBJ2-1	ASSPLEPGNEQF
TRBV7-2	TRBJ1-6	ASSLEGTYNSPLH
TRBV27	TRBJ2-1	ASSFLDVSSYNEQF
TRBV28	TRBJ1-1	ASSFNTEAF
TRBV6-5	TRBJ1-1	ASSFGENTEAF
TRBV27	TRBJ2-1	ASSLQDRGLKF
TRBV19	TRBJ2-5	ASSTTGLAWGQETQY
TRBV5-6	TRBJ1-1	ASSRTGEGGDTEAF
TRBV6-5	TRBJ2-1	ASSYSTVGYYNEQF
TRBV15	TRBJ2-5	ATSRAGTAILETQY
TRBV27	TRBJ1-2	ASRGTYGYT
TRBV5-1	TRBJ2-5	ASQLAGVPQETQY